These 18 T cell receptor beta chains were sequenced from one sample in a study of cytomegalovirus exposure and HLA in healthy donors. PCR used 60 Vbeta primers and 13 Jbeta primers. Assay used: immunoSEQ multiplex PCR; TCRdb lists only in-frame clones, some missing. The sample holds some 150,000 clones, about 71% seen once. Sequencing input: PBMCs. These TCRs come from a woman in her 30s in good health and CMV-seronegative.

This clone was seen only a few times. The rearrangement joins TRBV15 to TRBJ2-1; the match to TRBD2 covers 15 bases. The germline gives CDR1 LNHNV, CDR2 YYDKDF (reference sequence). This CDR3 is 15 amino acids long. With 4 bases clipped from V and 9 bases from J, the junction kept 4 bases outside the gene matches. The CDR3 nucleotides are TGTGCCACCAGCAACCCGGGACTAGCGGGAGGTGAGCAGTTCTTC. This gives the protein CATSNPGLAGGEQFF.

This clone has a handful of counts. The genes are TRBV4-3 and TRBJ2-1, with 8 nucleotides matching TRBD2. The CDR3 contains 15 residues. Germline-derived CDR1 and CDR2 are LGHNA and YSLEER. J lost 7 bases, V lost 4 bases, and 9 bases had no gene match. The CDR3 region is CASSPGTRGRNEQFF. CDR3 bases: TGCGCCAGCAGCCCCGGGACTAGAGGGCGGAATGAGCAGTTCTTC.

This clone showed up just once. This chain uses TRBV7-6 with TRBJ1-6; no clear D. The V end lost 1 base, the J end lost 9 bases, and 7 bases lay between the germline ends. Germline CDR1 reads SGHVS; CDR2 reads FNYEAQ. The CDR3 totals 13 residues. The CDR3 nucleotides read TGTGCCAGCAGCTTAGAGTCGGGTTCACCCCTCCACTTT. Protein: CASSLESGSPLHF.

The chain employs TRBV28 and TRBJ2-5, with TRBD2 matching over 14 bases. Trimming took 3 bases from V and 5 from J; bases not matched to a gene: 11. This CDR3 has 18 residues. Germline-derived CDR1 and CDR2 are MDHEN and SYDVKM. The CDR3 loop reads CASSFWTSGGRFRETQYF. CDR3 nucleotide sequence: TGTGCCAGCAGTTTTTGGACTAGCGGGGGGCGCTTTCGGGAGACCCAGTACTTC. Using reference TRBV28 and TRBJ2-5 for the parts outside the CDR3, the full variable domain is DVKVTQSSRYLVKRTGEKVFLECVQDMDHENMFWYRQDPGLGLRLIYFSYDVKMKEKGDIPEGYSVSREKKERFSLILESASTNQTSMYLCASSFWTSGGRFRETQYFGPGTRLLVL.

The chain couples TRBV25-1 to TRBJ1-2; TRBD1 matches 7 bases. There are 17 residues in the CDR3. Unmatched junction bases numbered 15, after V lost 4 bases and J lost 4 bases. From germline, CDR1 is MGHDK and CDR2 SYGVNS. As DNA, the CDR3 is TGTGCCAGCAGTGCGTACCTACTTCAGGGGGGCGCCTATGGCTACACCTTC. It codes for CASSAYLLQGGAYGYTF.

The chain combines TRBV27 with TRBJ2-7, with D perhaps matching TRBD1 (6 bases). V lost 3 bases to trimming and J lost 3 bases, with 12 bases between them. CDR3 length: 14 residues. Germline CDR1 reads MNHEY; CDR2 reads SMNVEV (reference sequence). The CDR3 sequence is CASSFSGQSYEQYF. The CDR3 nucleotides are TGTGCCAGCAGTTTCTCTGGACAGAGCTACGAGCAGTACTTC.

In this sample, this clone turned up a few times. CDR3 coding DNA: TGCAGCGTTGCGTTAACAGAAAAACTGTTTTTT. Its translation: CSVALTEKLFF. The chain couples TRBV29-1 to TRBJ1-4; D gene ambiguous. The CDR3 length is 11 residues. Germline V lookup: CDR1 SQVTM, CDR2 ANQGSEA. Trimming left V 4 bases short and J 8 bases short, with 8 bases between.

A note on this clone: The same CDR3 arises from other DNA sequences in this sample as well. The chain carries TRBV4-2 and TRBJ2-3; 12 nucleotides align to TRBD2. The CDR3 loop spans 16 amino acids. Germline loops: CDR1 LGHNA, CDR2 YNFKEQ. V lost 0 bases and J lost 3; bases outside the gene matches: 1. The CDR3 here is CASSQDLAGGTDTQYF. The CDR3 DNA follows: TGTGCCAGCAGCCAAGATCTAGCGGGAGGGACAGATACGCAGTATTTT.

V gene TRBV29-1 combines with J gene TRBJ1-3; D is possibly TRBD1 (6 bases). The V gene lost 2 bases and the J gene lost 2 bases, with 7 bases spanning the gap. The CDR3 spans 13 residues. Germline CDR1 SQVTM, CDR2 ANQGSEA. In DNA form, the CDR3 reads TGCAGCGTTGAACAGGGGCCTGGAAACACCATATATTTT. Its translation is CSVEQGPGNTIYF.

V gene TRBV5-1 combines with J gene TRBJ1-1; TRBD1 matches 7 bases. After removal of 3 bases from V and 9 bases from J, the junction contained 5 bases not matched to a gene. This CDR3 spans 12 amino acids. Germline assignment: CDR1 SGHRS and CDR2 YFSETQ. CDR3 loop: CASSWGTEQAFF. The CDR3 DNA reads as TGCGCCAGCAGCTGGGGGACAGAACAAGCTTTCTTT.

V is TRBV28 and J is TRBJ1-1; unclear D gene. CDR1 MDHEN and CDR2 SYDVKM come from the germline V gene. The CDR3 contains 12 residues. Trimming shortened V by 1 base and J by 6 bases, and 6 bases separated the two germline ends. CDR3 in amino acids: CASSLLGSEAFF. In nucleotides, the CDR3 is TGTGCCAGCAGTTTATTGGGCTCTGAAGCTTTCTTT.

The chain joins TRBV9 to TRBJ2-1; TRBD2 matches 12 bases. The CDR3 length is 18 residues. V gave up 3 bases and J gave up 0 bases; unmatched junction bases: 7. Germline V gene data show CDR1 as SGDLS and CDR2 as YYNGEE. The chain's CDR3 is CASSGGLAGRSSYNEQFF. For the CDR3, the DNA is TGTGCCAGCAGCGGCGGACTAGCGGGGAGGAGCTCCTACAATGAGCAGTTCTTC.

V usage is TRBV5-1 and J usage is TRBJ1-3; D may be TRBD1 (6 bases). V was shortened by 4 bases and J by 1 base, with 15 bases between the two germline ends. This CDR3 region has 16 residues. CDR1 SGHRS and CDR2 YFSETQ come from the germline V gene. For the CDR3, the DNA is TGCGCCAGCAGCGGTGGGACACTGACTTCTGGAAACACCATATATTTT. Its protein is CASSGGTLTSGNTIYF.

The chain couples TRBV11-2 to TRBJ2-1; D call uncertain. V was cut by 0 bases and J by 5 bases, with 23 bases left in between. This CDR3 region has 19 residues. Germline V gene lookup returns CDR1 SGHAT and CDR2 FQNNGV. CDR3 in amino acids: CASSLDLSWIGIRDNEQFF. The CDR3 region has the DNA TGTGCCAGCAGCTTAGATCTTAGCTGGATAGGCATTCGAGACAATGAGCAGTTCTTC.

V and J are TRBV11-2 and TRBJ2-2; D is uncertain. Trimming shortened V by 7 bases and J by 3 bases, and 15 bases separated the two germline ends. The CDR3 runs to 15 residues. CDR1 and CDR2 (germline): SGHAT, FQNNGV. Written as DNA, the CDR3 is TGTGCCAGCATCTCGAGCGACTTCTACACCGGGGAGCTGTTTTTT. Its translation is CASISSDFYTGELFF. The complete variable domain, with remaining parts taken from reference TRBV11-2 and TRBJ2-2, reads EAGVAQSPRYKIIEKRQSVAFWCNPISGHATLYWYQQILGQGPKLLIQFQNNGVVDDSQLPKDRFSAERLKGVDSTLKIQPAKLEDSAVYLCASISSDFYTGELFFGEGSRLTVL.

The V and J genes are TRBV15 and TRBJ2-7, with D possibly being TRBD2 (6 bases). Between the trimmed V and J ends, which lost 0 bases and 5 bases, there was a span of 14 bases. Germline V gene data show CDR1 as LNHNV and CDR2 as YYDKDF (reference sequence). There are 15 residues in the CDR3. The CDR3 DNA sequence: TGTGCCACCAGCAGAGAGGGGGGAAGTATGCACGAGCAGTACTTC. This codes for CATSREGGSMHEQYF.

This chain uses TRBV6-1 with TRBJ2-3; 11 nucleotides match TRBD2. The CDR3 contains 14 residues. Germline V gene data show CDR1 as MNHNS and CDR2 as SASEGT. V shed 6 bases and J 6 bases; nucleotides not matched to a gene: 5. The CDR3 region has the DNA TGTGCCAGCAGGCCTAGCGGGAGGTTGGATACGCAGTATTTT. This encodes CASRPSGRLDTQYF.

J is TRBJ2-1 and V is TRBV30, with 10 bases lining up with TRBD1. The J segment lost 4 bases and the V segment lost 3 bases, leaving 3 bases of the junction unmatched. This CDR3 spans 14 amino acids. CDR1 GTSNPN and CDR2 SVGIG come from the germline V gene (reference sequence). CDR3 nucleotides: TGTGCCTGGAGCGCGGGACAGGGGTACAATGAGCAGTTCTTC. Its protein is CAWSAGQGYNEQFF.